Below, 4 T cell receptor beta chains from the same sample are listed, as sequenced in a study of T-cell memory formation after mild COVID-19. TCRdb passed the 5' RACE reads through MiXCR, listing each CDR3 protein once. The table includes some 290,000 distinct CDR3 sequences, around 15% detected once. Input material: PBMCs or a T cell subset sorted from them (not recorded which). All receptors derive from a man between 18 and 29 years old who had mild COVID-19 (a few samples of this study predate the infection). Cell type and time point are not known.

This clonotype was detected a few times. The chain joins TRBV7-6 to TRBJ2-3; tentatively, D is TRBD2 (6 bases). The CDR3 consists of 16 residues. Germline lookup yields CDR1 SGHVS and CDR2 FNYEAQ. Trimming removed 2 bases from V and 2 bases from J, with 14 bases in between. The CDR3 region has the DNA TGTGCCAGCAGCTTACGAGGGCGGGGCATCACAGATACGCAGTATTTT. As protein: CASSLRGRGITDTQYF.

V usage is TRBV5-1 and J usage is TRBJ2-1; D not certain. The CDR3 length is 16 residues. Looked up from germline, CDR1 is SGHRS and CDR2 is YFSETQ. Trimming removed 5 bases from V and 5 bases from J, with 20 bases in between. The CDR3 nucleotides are TGCGCCAGCAGTGTTCCGGAATCTTCAACCCACAATGAGCAGTTCTTC. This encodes CASSVPESSTHNEQFF.

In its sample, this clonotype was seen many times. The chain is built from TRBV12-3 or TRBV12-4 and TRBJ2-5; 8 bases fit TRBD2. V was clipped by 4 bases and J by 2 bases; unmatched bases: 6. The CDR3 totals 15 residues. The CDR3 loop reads CASSSRGGIQETQYF. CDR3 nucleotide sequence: TGTGCCAGCAGTTCCCGCGGGGGGATACAAGAGACCCAGTACTTC.

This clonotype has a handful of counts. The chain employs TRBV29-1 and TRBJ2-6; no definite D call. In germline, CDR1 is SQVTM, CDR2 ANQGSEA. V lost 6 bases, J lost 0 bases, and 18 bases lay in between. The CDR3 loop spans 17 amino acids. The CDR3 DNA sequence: TGCAGCGTCGCCGGACGAAACCTGGCCTCTGGGGCCAACGTCCTGACTTTC. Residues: CSVAGRNLASGANVLTF.